Below are 8 T cell receptor beta chains sequenced from a single sample in a study of blood T cells in healthy people across ages. The use of a sample-barcoded 5' primer and a J-beta primer mix characterized a second PCR of roughly 7 to 12 cycles. One entry per CDR3 protein results from TCRdb running MiXCR on the 5' RACE reads. The sample has over a million distinct CDR3 sequences; 35% to 50% are singletons. The sample comprised blood. Receptors were obtained from an older woman in good health.

The chain carries TRBV16 and TRBJ1-2; D may be TRBD1 (5 bases). V dropped 1 base and J dropped 7 bases, with 16 bases sitting between them. Germline CDR1 reads KGHSY; CDR2 reads FQNENV. This CDR3 is 15 amino acids long. CDR3 DNA: TGTGCCAGCAGCCAATTGAGTCAGGGAGTAGCTGGCTACACCTTC. Protein product: CASSQLSQGVAGYTF.

A remark on this clonotype: A junction end diverges from the germline sequence, so it may reflect a read error. The V call is TRBV7-6, the J call TRBJ1-5, with a possible D match to TRBD1 (5 bases). The germline V gene encodes CDR1 SGHVS and CDR2 FNYEAQ. This CDR3 contains 14 residues. CDR3 bases: TGTACCAGCAGCTTAGCAGGGCGCGATCAGCCCCAGCATTTT. Translating it yields CTSSLAGRDQPQHF.

This sequence joins TRBV30 and TRBJ1-5; D perhaps matches TRBD1 (5 bases). V was trimmed by 2 bases and J by 4 bases, leaving 9 bases between them. The germline gives CDR1 GTSNPN, CDR2 SVGIG (reference sequence). This CDR3 is 13 amino acids long. CDR3 amino acids: CAWSQQENQPQHF. The CDR3 DNA reads TGTGCCTGGAGTCAACAGGAAAATCAGCCCCAGCATTTT.

This clonotype has only a few counts. This rearrangement joins TRBV20-1 to TRBJ1-5; D uncertain. The CDR3 covers 13 residues. Germline V CDR1 and CDR2: DFQATT, SNEGSKA (reference sequence). Trimming removed 6 bases from V and 10 bases from J, with 19 bases in between. The chain's CDR3 is CSARRVYREPQHF. In nucleotides, the CDR3 is TGCAGTGCCAGGCGAGTTTATAGGGAACCCCAGCATTTT.

The rearrangement joins TRBV28 to TRBJ2-3; 8 nucleotides agree with TRBD2. Germline V gene data show CDR1 as MDHEN and CDR2 as SYDVKM. The ends lost 7 bases at V and 6 bases at J; junction bases unmatched: 12. The length of the CDR3 is 15 residues. CDR3 nucleotides: TGTGCCAGCACCATTAGCGGGATCTCAGGCGATACGCAGTATTTT. Translated, it gives CASTISGISGDTQYF.

The chain carries TRBV28 and TRBJ2-5; D call uncertain. The tail of the sequence fits TRBJ2-7 better, so the J call may be wrong. The CDR3 loop spans 15 amino acids. Germline assignment: CDR1 MDHEN and CDR2 SYDVKM. The chain's CDR3 is CASSLGPATSYEQYF. In nucleotides, the CDR3 is TGTGCCAGCAGTTTAGGTCCAGCGACCTCCTACGAGCAGTACTTC.

This clonotype was detected a few times. V and J are TRBV4-2 and TRBJ2-4, with 8 nucleotides matching TRBD1. Germline V CDR1 and CDR2: LGHNA, YNFKEQ. CDR3 size: 18 residues. V lost 0 bases and J lost 0; bases outside the gene matches: 7. DNA of the CDR3: TGTGCCAGCAGCCAAGAGGGACAGGAGACCCTAGCCAAAAACATTCAGTACTTC. It translates to CASSQEGQETLAKNIQYF.

This chain connects TRBV7-2 to TRBJ1-2; 8 bases match TRBD1. After removal of 7 bases from V and 2 bases from J, the junction contained 6 bases not matched to a gene. In germline, CDR1 is SGHTA, CDR2 FQGNSA. The CDR3 length is 14 residues. The CDR3 protein is CASTNRGMNYGYTF. CDR3 coding DNA: TGTGCCAGCACCAACAGGGGGATGAACTATGGCTACACCTTC.